Below are 17 T cell receptor beta chains sequenced from a single sample in a study of vaccination and CD4 T cells after COVID-19 (dated by TCRdb to the early 2020s). The antigens of these receptors remain unknown. Library preparation employed PCR. The instrument given in TCRdb is Illumina iSeq 100. DNA from cultured CD4+ T cells was subjected to TCR sequencing with the Oncomine TCR Beta short-read assay at the Johns Hopkins FTIC core. Clones were called with MiXCR by TCRdb after fastp trimmed the public reads at Q25, and only in-frame beta chains were retained. A single entry per CDR3 protein holds the most common genes and DNA from its merged rows. Recorded for this sample are some 16,000 distinct CDR3 sequences; 45% to 65% of them occurred a single time. The ten top clones hold approximately 17% of the sample. The label giving this sample's time point can be read as: late sampling 161 to 241 days after vaccination in three convalescent patients. The treatment or condition label here, explained by the study, means: roughly 10-day PBMC culture with coronavirus spike peptide pools or control peptides (ViraFEST assay).

The specimen was CD4+ T cells from blood, cultured in vitro, collected about 7 months after SARS-CoV-2 vaccination. The receptors originated from a human donor who had recovered from COVID-19.

This clonotype was seen just once. The chain has TRBV20-1 and TRBJ2-7; TRBD2 is a possible D gene (6 bases). Per the germline V gene, CDR1 is DFQATT and CDR2 is SNEGSKA (reference sequence). Trimming removed 3 bases from V and 3 bases from J, with 15 bases in between. The CDR3 length is 14 residues. DNA of the CDR3: TGCAGTGCTAGGAGCGGGCGCACCTTCTACGAGCAGTACTTC. Translation: CSARSGRTFYEQYF.

This chain links TRBV7-8 with TRBJ1-5, with 8 positions matching TRBD1. Germline trimming cut 2 bases from V and 6 bases from J; bases unmatched to any gene: 9. This CDR3 contains 16 residues. The germline CDR1 and CDR2 sequences are SGHVS and FQNEAQ. The CDR3 DNA reads TGTGCCAGCAGCTTAATGGCAGGGGGCGAACCTCAGCCCCAGCATTTT. It is translated as CASSLMAGGEPQPQHF.

This clonotype came up a few times. The chain combines TRBV20-1 with TRBJ2-7; TRBD2 is a possible D gene (5 bases). V dropped 4 bases and J dropped 4 bases, with 20 bases sitting between them. The CDR3 totals 15 residues. Per germline, CDR1 DFQATT and CDR2 SNEGSKA (reference sequence). This CDR3 is CSANSEGMGKYEQYF. DNA for the CDR3: TGCAGTGCTAATAGCGAAGGGATGGGAAAATACGAGCAGTACTTC.

The chain is built from TRBV19 and TRBJ1-5; 7 bases align to TRBD1. V lost 3 bases, J lost 7 bases, and 6 bases stayed unmatched. The CDR3 loop spans 14 amino acids. The germline gives CDR1 LNHDA, CDR2 SQIVND (reference sequence). As DNA, the CDR3 is TGTGCCAGTAGTATCCGGGACAGCGGCCAGCCCCAGCATTTT. Translated, it gives CASSIRDSGQPQHF.

This clonotype was detected only a few times. The rearrangement joins TRBV20-1 to TRBJ1-1, with unresolved D. The CDR3 consists of 12 residues. Trimming removed 4 bases at V and 10 bases at J, with 16 bases between. In germline, CDR1 is DFQATT, CDR2 SNEGSKA (reference sequence). CDR3 residues: CSATPSRAAAFF. The CDR3 nucleotides are TGCAGTGCTACTCCTAGTAGGGCGGCAGCTTTCTTT.

By share, this clonotype ranks as medium-sized. This chain uses TRBV19 with TRBJ2-3, with 8 bases matching TRBD2. Germline trimming cut 1 base from V and 4 bases from J; bases unmatched to any gene: 1. This CDR3 has 14 amino acids. In germline, CDR1 is LNHDA, CDR2 SQIVND (reference sequence). In DNA, the CDR3 is TGTGCCAGTAGTATAGGGACTAGCCCAGATACGCAGTATTTT. It yields the protein CASSIGTSPDTQYF.

This clonotype turned up a few times. The chain carries TRBV20-1 and TRBJ2-7, with 12 bases that match TRBD2. Germline CDR1 DFQATT, CDR2 SNEGSKA (reference sequence). This CDR3 is 16 amino acids long. With 3 bases clipped from V and 1 base from J, the junction kept 7 bases outside the gene matches. CDR3 in DNA: TGCAGTGCTAGCAAATCCGGGACTAGCGGGTCCTACGAGCAGTACTTC. This translates into CSASKSGTSGSYEQYF.

Written as DNA, the CDR3 is TGTGCCAGCAGCTTATTTGGCGAGAACACTGAAGCTTTCTTT. This translates into CASSLFGENTEAFF. The V gene is TRBV7-9, the J gene TRBJ1-1; D is unresolved. The V and J ends lost 2 bases and 1 base respectively, with 8 bases between them. Germline loops: CDR1 SEHNR, CDR2 FQNEAQ (reference sequence). The CDR3 covers 14 residues.

This sequence joins TRBV10-3 and TRBJ2-1, with 8 bases identical to TRBD1. Germline loops: CDR1 ENHRY, CDR2 SYGVKD. The CDR3 is 14 amino acids. V lost 6 bases and J lost 4; bases outside the gene matches: 5. The CDR3 loop reads CAISGTGYYNEQFF. CDR3 nucleotides: TGTGCCATCAGCGGGACAGGATATTACAATGAGCAGTTCTTC.

This clonotype was found a few times. The V call is TRBV6-1, the J call TRBJ2-1; 10 bases agree with TRBD2. The CDR3 is 15 residues long. Germline values: CDR1 MNHNS, CDR2 SASEGT. The V and J ends lost 4 bases and 12 bases, in that order; junction bases with no gene match: 12. CDR3 sequence reads: CASSVGLAAQRGQFF. DNA for the CDR3: TGTGCCAGCAGTGTAGGACTAGCGGCCCAAAGGGGGCAGTTCTTC.

This sequence joins TRBV20-1 and TRBJ2-1; D perhaps matches TRBD2 (5 bases). The CDR3 extends over 13 amino acids. Germline loops: CDR1 DFQATT, CDR2 SNEGSKA (reference sequence). With 5 bases removed from V and 8 bases from J, the gap between germline ends came to 16 bases. CDR3 coding DNA: TGCAGTGCTTGTCGTCCGCAAGCGGATGAGCAGTTCTTC. The encoded protein is CSACRPQADEQFF.

For the CDR3, the DNA is TGTGCCAGCAACCTGCTCCGGGTAGAGGAGACCCAGTACTTC. Translation: CASNLLRVEETQYF. This chain links TRBV7-2 with TRBJ2-5; D call uncertain. The CDR3 runs to 14 residues. V lost 7 bases, J lost 5 bases, and 17 bases lay in between. Germline values: CDR1 SGHTA, CDR2 FQGNSA.

In this sample, this clonotype turned up a few times. The rearrangement joins TRBV20-1 to TRBJ1-6, with TRBD1 identical over 11 bases. The CDR3 spans 14 residues. The V gene's germline CDR1 is DFQATT and CDR2 SNEGSKA (reference sequence). The J segment lost 9 bases and the V segment lost 3 bases, leaving 4 bases of the junction unmatched. The CDR3 is CSARGQGVGSPLHF. CDR3 in DNA: TGCAGTGCTAGGGGACAGGGGGTGGGTTCACCCCTCCACTTT.

This CDR3 reads CASSINYEQYF. CDR3 bases: TGTGCCAGCAGCATAAACTACGAGCAGTACTTC. The chain is built from TRBV7-9 and TRBJ2-7, with D hard to call. The CDR3 is 11 residues long. The V end was cut by 5 bases, the J end by 3 bases, with 5 bases between. The germline V gene has CDR1 SEHNR and CDR2 FQNEAQ (reference sequence).

The rearrangement links TRBV25-1 to TRBJ2-3, with D hard to call. Looked up from germline, CDR1 is MGHDK and CDR2 is SYGVNS. This CDR3 is 13 amino acids long. The V end was cut by 3 bases, the J end by 4 bases, with 8 bases between. The CDR3 bases are TGTGCCAGCAGTGATGGGATTCCAGATACGCAGTATTTT. Its translation is CASSDGIPDTQYF. Variable domain in full (rest from reference TRBV25-1 and TRBJ2-3): EADIYQTPRYLVIGTGKKITLECSQTMGHDKMYWYQQDPGMELHLIHYSYGVNSTEKGDLSSESTVSRIRTEHFPLTLESARPSHTSQYLCASSDGIPDTQYFGPGTRLTVL.

The chain employs TRBV20-1 and TRBJ1-6; 11 nucleotides align to TRBD1. CDR1 and CDR2 (germline): DFQATT, SNEGSKA (reference sequence). This CDR3 comprises 15 residues. The V segment lost 5 bases and the J segment 10 bases; nucleotides outside the gene matches: 10. The CDR3 sequence is CSADTRDRGRSPLHF. The CDR3 nucleotides are TGCAGTGCTGATACCCGGGACAGGGGGAGGTCACCCCTCCACTTT.

This chain links TRBV7-2 with TRBJ1-1, with D hard to call. The CDR3 extends over 15 amino acids. Trimming took off 5 bases at V and 6 bases at J, with 19 bases between the two ends. In germline, CDR1 is SGHTA, CDR2 FQGNSA. Here the CDR3 DNA reads TGTGCCAGCAGCCTGAGGTGGGCCGGTAACCCTGAAGCTTTCTTT. Translated: CASSLRWAGNPEAFF.